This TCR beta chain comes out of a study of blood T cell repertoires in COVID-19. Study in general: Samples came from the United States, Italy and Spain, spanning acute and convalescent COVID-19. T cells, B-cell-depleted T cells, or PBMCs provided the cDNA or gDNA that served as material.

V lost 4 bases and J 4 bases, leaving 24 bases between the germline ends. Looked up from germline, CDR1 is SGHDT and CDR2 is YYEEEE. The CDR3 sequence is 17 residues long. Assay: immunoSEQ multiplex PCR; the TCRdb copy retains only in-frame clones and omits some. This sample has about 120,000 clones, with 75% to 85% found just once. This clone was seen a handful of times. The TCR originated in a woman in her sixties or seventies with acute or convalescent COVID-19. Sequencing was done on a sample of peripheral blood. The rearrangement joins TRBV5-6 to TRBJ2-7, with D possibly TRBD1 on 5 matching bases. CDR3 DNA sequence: TGTGCCAGCAGCCCCACGACCATCGGCAGACAGATATACGAGCAGTACTTC. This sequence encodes CASSPTTIGRQIYEQYF.